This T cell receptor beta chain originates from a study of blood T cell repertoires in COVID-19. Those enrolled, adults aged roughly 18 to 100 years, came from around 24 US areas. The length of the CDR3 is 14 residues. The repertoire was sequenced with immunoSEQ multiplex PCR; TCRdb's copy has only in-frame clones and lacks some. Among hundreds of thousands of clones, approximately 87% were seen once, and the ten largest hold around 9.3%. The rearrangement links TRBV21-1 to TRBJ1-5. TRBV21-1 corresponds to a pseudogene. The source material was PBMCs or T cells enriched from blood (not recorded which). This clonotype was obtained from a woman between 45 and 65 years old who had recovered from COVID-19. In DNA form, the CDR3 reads TGTGCCAGCATAAGCGATTTTGACAATCAGCCCCAGCATTTT. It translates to CASISDFDNQPQHF.